The 26 T cell receptor beta chains listed next were all sequenced from one sample in a study. MiXCR was run by TCRdb on the RT-PCR reads, yielding one entry per CDR3 protein. Here the sample spans around 700,000 distinct CDR3 sequences, approximately 15% being singletons. Sequencing input: memory CD4+ T cells from blood. The receptor source for this set is a female donor in good health, serving as a healthy control.

This clonotype was picked up many times. V usage is TRBV5-1 and J usage is TRBJ1-1; D unclear. Trimming shortened V by 2 bases and J by 1 base, and 9 bases separated the two germline ends. The CDR3 extends over 14 amino acids. Germline-derived CDR1 and CDR2 are SGHRS and YFSETQ. The CDR3 DNA sequence: TGCGCCAGCAGCTTCTTTGATCAGAACACTGAAGCTTTCTTT. Translated, it gives CASSFFDQNTEAFF.

A note on this clonotype: The junction and the germline gene differ at one end; a read error may be behind it. V gene TRBV18 combines with J gene TRBJ1-1; D might be TRBD1 (5 bases). Germline CDR1 is KGHSH and CDR2 is LQKENI. The CDR3 consists of 12 residues. Written as DNA, the CDR3 is TGTGCCAGCTCACCGGACACCGGGAGGTTGGACTTT. It yields the protein CASSPDTGRLDF.

J is TRBJ2-3 and V is TRBV12-3 or TRBV12-4; no definite D call. Trimming removed 4 bases at V and 2 bases at J, with 16 bases between. CDR3 length equals 16 residues. The CDR3 sequence: CASSSVRTKNTDTQYF. CDR3 in DNA: TGTGCCAGCAGTTCAGTTCGAACAAAAAACACAGATACGCAGTATTTT.

In this sample, this clonotype turned up many times. V usage is TRBV25-1 and J usage is TRBJ2-1; D remains unclear. This CDR3 comprises 14 residues. CDR1 and CDR2 from the germline V gene are MGHDK and SYGVNS. V was pared by 1 base and J by 5 bases, with 9 bases between. The CDR3 bases are TGTGCCAGCAGTGAATCTTTAGGGAACAATGAGCAGTTCTTC. Residues: CASSESLGNNEQFF.

This clonotype was observed many times. V and J are TRBV25-1 and TRBJ2-3; 10 bases map to TRBD1. After removal of 4 bases from V and 6 bases from J, the junction contained 7 bases not matched to a gene. Germline CDR1 MGHDK, CDR2 SYGVNS. The CDR3 loop spans 15 amino acids. CDR3 protein: CASSVTGGWSDTQYF. The CDR3 nucleotides are TGTGCCAGCAGTGTGACAGGGGGCTGGTCGGATACGCAGTATTTT.

The chain carries TRBV28 and TRBJ2-7; 8 nucleotides match TRBD1. V was pared by 6 bases and J by 9 bases, with 13 bases of the junction left unmatched. Germline V gene sequence: CDR1 MDHEN, CDR2 SYDVKM. CDR3 size: 14 residues. The CDR3 DNA reads as TGTGCCAGCAGCCTGCCCTCGGACAGGGTTTGGCAGTACTTC. Its protein is CASSLPSDRVWQYF.

This clonotype was detected a few times. The rearrangement joins TRBV12-5 to TRBJ2-7, with 7 bases fitting TRBD1. The length of the CDR3 is 14 residues. Per the germline V gene, CDR1 is LGHNT and CDR2 is FRNRAP. The ends lost 6 bases at V and 6 bases at J; junction bases unmatched: 11. CDR3 DNA sequence: TGTGCTAGTGGACCAAAGACAGGGAACGGCGAGCAGTACTTC. Translating it yields CASGPKTGNGEQYF.

This clonotype occurred a few times. This chain connects TRBV5-6 to TRBJ2-2, with D perhaps assigned TRBD1 or TRBD2 (5 bases each). V shed 0 bases and J shed 7 bases, with 13 bases lying between them. Germline assignment: CDR1 SGHDT and CDR2 YYEEEE. This CDR3 is 15 amino acids long. The CDR3 spells CASSLAPGLGGELFF. CDR3 nucleotide sequence: TGTGCCAGCAGCTTGGCCCCGGGGCTGGGCGGGGAGCTGTTTTTT. Full variable domain (remainder filled in from reference TRBV5-6 and TRBJ2-2): DAGVTQSPTHLIKTRGQQVTLRCSPKSGHDTVSWYQQALGQGPQFIFQYYEEEERQRGNFPDRFSGHQFPNYSSELNVNALLLGDSALYLCASSLAPGLGGELFFGEGSRLTVL.

V gene TRBV20-1 combines with J gene TRBJ1-2; D unclear. Trimming took off 1 base at V and 4 bases at J, with 13 bases between the two ends. CDR1 and CDR2 (germline): DFQATT, SNEGSKA (reference sequence). The CDR3 is made up of 14 amino acids. CDR3 coding DNA: TGCAGTGCTAGAGGGAGAGGAACCCTCTATGGCTACACCTTC. Translated: CSARGRGTLYGYTF.

This clonotype was seen many times. The chain combines TRBV4-3 with TRBJ2-1; 15 bases fit TRBD2. The junction had 6 bases not matched to a gene; V was cut back by 0 bases and J by 9 bases. CDR1 is LGHNA, CDR2 YSLEER, per germline. The CDR3 extends over 17 amino acids. The CDR3 sequence is CASSQDGTSGGSSEQFF. The CDR3 nucleotides read TGCGCCAGCAGCCAAGATGGGACTAGCGGGGGGTCCTCTGAGCAGTTCTTC.

This clonotype came up a few times. This chain joins TRBV9 and TRBJ2-1, with D hard to call. V was trimmed by 4 bases and J by 9 bases, leaving 17 bases between them. The CDR3 runs 14 residues. The V gene's germline CDR1 is SGDLS and CDR2 YYNGEE. CDR3 protein: CASSPGTTVGEQFF. The CDR3, as DNA: TGTGCCAGCAGCCCAGGAACCACCGTCGGTGAGCAGTTCTTC.

This clonotype was seen a handful of times. The chain carries TRBV20-1 and TRBJ1-3; 9 nucleotides line up with TRBD1. Trimming cost V 0 bases and J 8 bases; bases outside gene matches: 5. CDR3 length equals 14 residues. Germline assignment: CDR1 DFQATT and CDR2 SNEGSKA (reference sequence). For the CDR3, the DNA is TGCAGTGCTAGAGATCAGAGACAGGGGGACACCATATATTTT. Its translation: CSARDQRQGDTIYF.

There are many counts of this clonotype. The chain carries TRBV4-2 and TRBJ2-5; 9 positions agree with TRBD2. The CDR3 has 15 amino acids. The J segment lost 4 bases and the V segment lost 3 bases, leaving 6 bases of the junction unmatched. Germline assignment: CDR1 LGHNA and CDR2 YNFKEQ. The CDR3 region is CASSHTSGSGETQYF. CDR3 DNA sequence: TGTGCCAGCAGCCATACTAGCGGGTCTGGAGAGACCCAGTACTTC.

To note about this clonotype: A much larger clone sits a single nucleotide away, making a read error possible. This chain connects TRBV7-2 to TRBJ1-2; D call uncertain. CDR1 is SGHTA and CDR2 is FQGNSA in the germline V gene. The CDR3 length is 12 residues. The CDR3 nucleotides are TGTGCCATCAGCTTAACTAAAGACTCTTGGACCTTC. It codes for CAISLTKDSWTF.

To note about this clonotype: A junction boundary mismatches the germline segment, possibly from a read error. V is TRBV14 and J is TRBJ1-1; tentative D call: TRBD1 (5 bases). CDR1 and CDR2 from the germline V gene are SGHDN and FVKESK. The CDR3 is 11 residues long. CDR3 in amino acids: CASSQGVEAFF. In DNA, the CDR3 is TGCGCCAGCAGCCAAGGGGTTGAAGCTTTCTTT.

The chain uses TRBV20-1 and TRBJ2-1; a possible D gene is TRBD2 (6 bases). V lost 3 bases and J lost 1, with 19 bases in between. This CDR3 contains 17 residues. Germline CDR1 and CDR2: DFQATT and SNEGSKA (reference sequence). The CDR3 sequence: CSARGGGEGRSYNEQFF. The DNA of the CDR3 is TGCAGTGCTAGGGGGGGTGGTGAGGGTCGGTCCTACAATGAGCAGTTCTTC.

This chain uses TRBV5-1 with TRBJ1-3; a possible D gene is TRBD1 (5 bases). Trimming took off 4 bases at V and 8 bases at J, with 16 bases between the two ends. The CDR3 length is 14 residues. In germline, CDR1 is SGHRS, CDR2 YFSETQ. The DNA for the CDR3 is TGCGCCAGCAGCATCGGGACCGGGGGTTACACCATATATTTT. Its protein is CASSIGTGGYTIYF. Using reference TRBV5-1 and TRBJ1-3 for the parts outside the CDR3, the full variable domain is KAGVTQTPRYLIKTRGQQVTLSCSPISGHRSVSWYQQTPGQGLQFLFEYFSETQRNKGNFPGRFSGRQFSNSRSEMNVSTLELGDSALYLCASSIGTGGYTIYFGEGSWLTVV.

The rearrangement uses TRBV12-3 or TRBV12-4 and TRBJ1-6, with a weak D call TRBD1 (6 bases). V was trimmed by 3 bases and J by 5 bases, leaving 8 bases between them. This CDR3 has 14 residues. CDR3 nucleotides: TGTGCCAGCAGTTTTGGACAGAATAATTCACCCCTCCACTTT. Protein sequence: CASSFGQNNSPLHF.

This clonotype has more than one count but fewer than ten. The chain uses TRBV14 and TRBJ1-2; maybe TRBD1 (5 bases). CDR1 and CDR2 from the germline V gene are SGHDN and FVKESK. V lost 2 bases to trimming and J lost 7 bases, with 17 bases between them. CDR3 length equals 15 residues. The CDR3 DNA is TGTGCCAGCAGCCAATTCCTTGGGGACGTACGTGGCTACACCTTC. Residues: CASSQFLGDVRGYTF.

This clonotype was counted many times. The CDR3 coding sequence is TGTGCCAGCAGCTTAGATTTTGGCGGGAGGACGGGAGATACGCAGTATTTT. Protein product: CASSLDFGGRTGDTQYF. The chain has TRBV7-2 and TRBJ2-3; 8 nucleotides match TRBD2. V was pared by 1 base and J by 5 bases, with 11 bases of the junction left unmatched. This CDR3 region has 17 residues. Germline CDR1 and CDR2: SGHTA and FQGNSA.

The V gene is TRBV7-2, the J gene TRBJ1-2; D remains unclear. The CDR3 totals 14 residues. V lost 5 bases to trimming and J lost 4 bases, with 14 bases between them. Germline V gives CDR1 SGHTA, CDR2 FQGNSA. The CDR3 here is CASSPRAGAYGYTF. The CDR3, as DNA: TGTGCCAGCAGCCCCCGAGCAGGCGCCTATGGCTACACCTTC.

This clonotype was seen only a few times. The chain is built from TRBV20-1 and TRBJ2-1; 9 bases match TRBD1. The CDR3 has 17 residues. Germline trimming cut 7 bases from V and 4 bases from J; bases unmatched to any gene: 17. Looked up from germline, CDR1 is DFQATT and CDR2 is SNEGSKA (reference sequence). CDR3 bases: TGCAGTGGTGCCGGGACAGGGTTCAGTCGCGGTTACAATGAGCAGTTCTTC. It translates to CSGAGTGFSRGYNEQFF.

This clonotype was seen ten or more times. CDR3 in amino acids: CASSRDGHGDEQFF. CDR3 bases: TGCGCCAGCAGCCGCGACGGACACGGCGATGAGCAGTTCTTC. The rearrangement links TRBV5-1 to TRBJ2-1; a weak D match, TRBD1 (5 bases). Deletions cut 4 bases from V and 8 bases from J, with 16 bases between. The germline V gene encodes CDR1 SGHRS and CDR2 YFSETQ. The CDR3 runs to 14 residues.

This clonotype appeared a few times. V and J are TRBV6-5 and TRBJ2-3, with 9 bases lining up with TRBD2. This CDR3 has 15 residues. Germline V gene sequence: CDR1 MNHEY, CDR2 SVGAGI. The V gene end was trimmed by 8 bases and the J gene end by 12 bases; junction bases not matched to a gene: 18. CDR3 bases: TGTGCCAGCTTTCCGGGACTAGCACCAGCCGGACGCCAGTATTTT. This gives the protein CASFPGLAPAGRQYF.

The chain uses TRBV10-3 and TRBJ1-1; unclear D gene. Looked up from germline, CDR1 is ENHRY and CDR2 is SYGVKD. CDR3 length: 14 residues. V was shortened by 8 bases and J by 0 bases, with 13 bases between the two germline ends. CDR3 protein: CAICNSEMNTEAFF. The CDR3 DNA reads TGTGCCATCTGCAATAGCGAAATGAACACTGAAGCTTTCTTT.

This clonotype was observed many times. This chain joins TRBV5-1 and TRBJ1-1; D is uncertain. The CDR3 runs 13 residues. CDR1 and CDR2 from the germline V gene are SGHRS and YFSETQ. The V end was cut by 4 bases, the J end by 0 bases, with 7 bases between. The DNA for the CDR3 is TGCGCCAGCAGCCAAGTCATGAACACTGAAGCTTTCTTT. The encoded protein is CASSQVMNTEAFF.